Detailed here is one TCR beta chain. These data are taken from a study of OX40 agonist ivuxolimab in advanced cancers. On the study more broadly: Ivuxolimab, which is an agonistic anti-OX40 (CD134) antibody, was administered to the patients.

The assay was immunoSEQ multiplex PCR, and TCRdb's table has in-frame clones only and misses some. The sample records 65,000 to 80,000 clones, more than 75% being singletons. The CDR3 contains 17 residues. V shed 4 bases and J 0 bases; nucleotides not matched to a gene: 6. In germline, CDR1 is LNHNV, CDR2 YYDKDF (reference sequence). The sequence was obtained from an adult with an advanced solid tumor such as melanoma, head and neck, liver or kidney cancer. The sequenced sample was CD4+ or CD8+ T cells sorted from blood, obtained in a trial of the OX40 agonist ivuxolimab. This chain joins TRBV15 and TRBJ2-1, with 10 bases identical to TRBD2. CDR3 bases: TGTGCCACCAGCACATCAATAGCGGGAGGCTCCTACAATGAGCAGTTCTTC. Translating it yields CATSTSIAGGSYNEQFF.